The entry that follows covers one T cell receptor beta chain sequence. Its specificity is not known. The record originates from a study of graft-versus-host responses after intestinal transplantation. About the study: Every recipient had anti-thymocyte globulin induction and 2 to 4 years of tacrolimus plus steroids. Broader study findings: Peak levels of circulating GvH clones tracked with early post-transplant HvG declines. Recipient marrow held GvH clones, some first seen in ileum or blood. Allograft clonal ratios (graft-versus-host to host-versus-graft) were high in patients who had graft-donor T cell macrochimerism.

Only in-frame clones appear in the TCRdb table, and some are missing; sequencing was by immunoSEQ multiplex PCR. The sample contains over 65,000 clones, about 91% of which appear only once. The germline V gene encodes CDR1 MGHRA and CDR2 YSYEKL. This CDR3 spans 15 amino acids. V gave up 0 bases and J gave up 0 bases, with 7 bases separating them. The chain has TRBV4-1 and TRBJ2-3; D is unresolved. Sequencing was performed on unstimulated CD8+ T cells sorted from spleen or lymph node cells, taken before transplant. This TCR derives from a human donor who was the organ donor for an intestinal transplant. CDR3 nucleotide sequence: TGCGCCAGCAGCCAAGACCTCAGCAGCACAGATACGCAGTATTTT. Protein sequence: CASSQDLSSTDTQYF.